The 24 T cell receptor beta chains in this list originate from one sample, sequenced in a study of shared clonotypes between healthy human individuals. Clones were sequenced by immunoSEQ multiplex PCR, and TCRdb holds only the in-frame ones, with some missing. The sample gives about 490,000 clones, approximately 81% of which show up once; roughly 13% is in the top ten. Input material: PBMCs. The receptors were gathered from a woman aged 40 to 50 in good health. Some clones in this sample may be carry-over from other donors' samples.

This sequence joins TRBV30 and TRBJ2-1; the match to TRBD2 covers 9 bases. The CDR3 length is 14 residues. V lost 4 bases and J lost 3; bases outside the gene matches: 4. Germline V gene sequence: CDR1 GTSNPN, CDR2 SVGIG (reference sequence). The CDR3 DNA reads as TGTGCCTGGACCCCGACTAGCGGCTACAATGAGCAGTTCTTC. This translates into CAWTPTSGYNEQFF.

This clone appeared once. The V and J genes are TRBV5-1 and TRBJ1-3; D possibly corresponds to TRBD1 (5 bases). V lost 0 bases, J lost 2 bases, and 12 bases lay in between. The CDR3 covers 16 residues. Germline V gene data show CDR1 as SGHRS and CDR2 as YFSETQ. CDR3 in amino acids: CASSLAGPRAGNTIYF. CDR3 sequence (DNA): TGCGCCAGCAGCTTGGCGGGGCCACGCGCTGGAAACACCATATATTTT.

As DNA, the CDR3 is TGTGCCAGCAGTCCACTAGGCGGGAGAAGGGTTTACAATGAGCAGTTCTTC. It codes for CASSPLGGRRVYNEQFF. The V call is TRBV28, the J call TRBJ2-1; 7 bases align to TRBD2. Germline-derived CDR1 and CDR2 are MDHEN and SYDVKM. There are 17 residues in the CDR3. The V gene end was trimmed by 5 bases and the J gene end by 4 bases; junction bases not matched to a gene: 14.

The chain is built from TRBV20-1 and TRBJ2-3, with D possibly matching TRBD1 (5 bases). Germline V gives CDR1 DFQATT, CDR2 SNEGSKA (reference sequence). The CDR3 consists of 11 residues. V lost 6 bases and J 4 bases, leaving 8 bases between the germline ends. CDR3 sequence reads: CSAAGSDTQYF. CDR3 sequence (DNA): TGCAGTGCCGCAGGGTCAGATACGCAGTATTTT.

The chain carries TRBV5-1 and TRBJ2-7; D not resolved. The germline gives CDR1 SGHRS, CDR2 YFSETQ. The length of the CDR3 is 12 residues. V lost 3 bases and J 4 bases, leaving 8 bases between the germline ends. CDR3 residues: CASSSWAYEQYF. The CDR3 DNA follows: TGCGCCAGCAGCTCTTGGGCATACGAGCAGTACTTC.

The chain links TRBV5-4 to TRBJ2-5; 15 bases are shared with TRBD2. Germline V gives CDR1 SGHNT, CDR2 YYREEE (reference sequence). The trim removed 4 bases at V and 4 bases at J, leaving 5 bases unmatched. This CDR3 has 16 amino acids. This chain's CDR3 is CASSAGTSGRRETQYF. In nucleotides, the CDR3 is TGTGCCAGCAGCGCAGGGACTAGCGGGAGGAGAGAGACCCAGTACTTC.

This chain connects TRBV30 to TRBJ1-1; 8 bases map to TRBD1. Germline CDR1 and CDR2: GTSNPN and SVGIG (reference sequence). This CDR3 is 12 amino acids long. The J segment lost 8 bases and the V segment lost 3 bases, leaving 5 bases of the junction unmatched. CDR3 residues: CAWRDRVGEAFF. The CDR3 region has the DNA TGTGCCTGGAGGGACAGGGTGGGGGAAGCTTTCTTT.

As DNA, the CDR3 is TGTGCCAGCAGCTTAGGTAACGATGGCACAGATACGCAGTATTTT. Amino acids: CASSLGNDGTDTQYF. The chain combines TRBV7-6 with TRBJ2-3; no clear D gene. Trimming took off 1 base at V and 1 base at J, with 9 bases between the two ends. The CDR3 totals 15 residues. Germline loops: CDR1 SGHVS, CDR2 FNYEAQ.

The gene calls are TRBV7-3 and TRBJ2-1, with TRBD2 as a possible D gene (6 bases). V gave up 3 bases and J gave up 9 bases, with 15 bases separating them. This CDR3 is 14 amino acids long. Per germline, CDR1 SGHTA and CDR2 FQGTGA. The CDR3: CASSFGTPIREQFF. In DNA form, the CDR3 reads TGTGCCAGCAGCTTCGGGACTCCAATTCGTGAGCAGTTCTTC. The full variable domain, in which reference TRBV7-3 and TRBJ2-1 provide the parts outside the CDR3, is GAGVSQTPSNKVTEKGKYVELRCDPISGHTALYWYRQSLGQGPEFLIYFQGTGAADDSGLPNDRFFAVRPEGSVSTLKIQRTERGDSAVYLCASSFGTPIREQFFGPGTRLTVL.

The chain recombines TRBV5-4 with TRBJ1-4, with no clear D. Germline CDR1 is SGHNT and CDR2 is YYREEE (reference sequence). CDR3 length: 13 residues. V was clipped by 2 bases and J by 5 bases, with 7 bases between them. CDR3 loop: CASSFEGNEKLFF. CDR3 coding DNA: TGTGCCAGCAGCTTTGAAGGGAATGAAAAACTGTTTTTT.

This chain uses TRBV11-1 with TRBJ2-2; 9 bases are a match to TRBD1. After removal of 5 bases from V and 2 bases from J, the junction contained 3 bases not matched to a gene. The germline CDR1 and CDR2 sequences are SGHAT and FQDESV (reference sequence). The CDR3 has 15 amino acids. In DNA form, the CDR3 reads TGTGCCAGCAGCCGGGACAGGGTAAACACCGGGGAGCTGTTTTTT. Amino acid sequence: CASSRDRVNTGELFF.

For this clone: One base separates it from a far larger clone, so it is likely a read error. This chain links TRBV7-9 with TRBJ2-5; D is undetermined. There are 13 residues in the CDR3. Germline loops: CDR1 SEHNR, CDR2 FQNEAQ (reference sequence). V was shortened by 4 bases and J by 4 bases, with 10 bases between the two germline ends. The DNA of the CDR3 is TGTGCCAGCAGCTCAGTGGCAGCAGAGACCCAGTACTTC. Protein: CASSSVAAETQYF. The full variable domain, with the rest looked up from reference TRBV7-9 and TRBJ2-5, is DTGVSQNPRHKITKRGQNVTFRCDPISEHNRLYWYRQTLGQGPEFLTYFQNEAQLEKSRLLSDRFSAERPKGSFSTLEIQRTEQGDSAMYLCASSSVAAETQYFGPGTRLLVL.

This clone was found once. The chain recombines TRBV28 with TRBJ2-1; 10 positions agree with TRBD2. Germline values: CDR1 MDHEN, CDR2 SYDVKM. The trim removed 7 bases at V and 4 bases at J, leaving 7 bases unmatched. The CDR3 consists of 15 residues. CDR3: CASTPSGRGYNEQFF. CDR3 sequence (DNA): TGTGCCAGCACCCCGAGCGGGAGGGGTTACAATGAGCAGTTCTTC. The full variable domain, in which reference TRBV28 and TRBJ2-1 provide the parts outside the CDR3, is DVKVTQSSRYLVKRTGEKVFLECVQDMDHENMFWYRQDPGLGLRLIYFSYDVKMKEKGDIPEGYSVSREKKERFSLILESASTNQTSMYLCASTPSGRGYNEQFFGPGTRLTVL.

The chain recombines TRBV25-1 with TRBJ2-1; 8 bases match TRBD2. V was clipped by 2 bases and J by 0 bases; unmatched bases: 3. CDR3 length: 16 residues. CDR1 is MGHDK, CDR2 SYGVNS, per germline. CDR3 nucleotides: TGTGCCAGCAGTGAACCGGGAGGGAGCTCCTACAATGAGCAGTTCTTC. It translates to CASSEPGGSSYNEQFF. Complete variable domain (other parts from reference TRBV25-1 and TRBJ2-1): EADIYQTPRYLVIGTGKKITLECSQTMGHDKMYWYQQDPGMELHLIHYSYGVNSTEKGDLSSESTVSRIRTEHFPLTLESARPSHTSQYLCASSEPGGSSYNEQFFGPGTRLTVL.

For this clone: The same CDR3 arises from other DNA sequences in this sample as well. The V gene is TRBV7-8, the J gene TRBJ1-1; D gene uncertain. The V end was cut by 1 base, the J end by 1 base, with 7 bases between. Germline V gene sequence: CDR1 SGHVS, CDR2 FQNEAQ. This CDR3 comprises 14 residues. The CDR3 loop is CASSLVVGNTEAFF. In DNA form, the CDR3 reads TGTGCCAGCAGCTTAGTGGTGGGGAACACTGAAGCTTTCTTT.

In the case of this clone: A read error is the likely source, as a far larger clone sits one nucleotide away. This sample includes further DNA sequences coding for the same CDR3. V usage is TRBV6-6 and J usage is TRBJ1-4; 9 positions agree with TRBD1. The CDR3 extends over 15 amino acids. The ends lost 3 bases at V and 5 bases at J; junction bases unmatched: 4. From germline, CDR1 is MNHNY and CDR2 SVGAGI (reference sequence). CDR3 residues: CASSYLGQGNEKLFF. The CDR3 nucleotides read TGTGCCAGCAGTTATCTGGGACAGGGAAATGAAAAACTGTTTTTT.

Comment on this clone: A far larger clone is just one base off, so this is likely a read error. This chain joins TRBV27 and TRBJ2-4; D uncertain. V was trimmed by 5 bases and J by 0 bases, leaving 11 bases between them. CDR3 size: 15 residues. Germline CDR1 MNHEY, CDR2 SMNVEV (reference sequence). CDR3 coding DNA: TGTGCCAGCAGTAGATTGAACAAAGCCAAAAACATTCAGTACTTC. Its translation: CASSRLNKAKNIQYF.

The rearrangement links TRBV19 to TRBJ2-7; D remains ambiguous. Trimming shortened V by 7 bases and J by 4 bases, and 11 bases separated the two germline ends. This CDR3 spans 12 amino acids. Germline V gene data show CDR1 as LNHDA and CDR2 as SQIVND (reference sequence). The CDR3 DNA reads TGTGCCAGTACCGACAACAGATACGAGCAGTACTTC. Translated, it gives CASTDNRYEQYF.

The V call is TRBV5-5, the J call TRBJ1-5; no clear D gene. Per the germline V gene, CDR1 is SGHKS and CDR2 is YYEKEE (reference sequence). The CDR3 runs 14 residues. V lost 0 bases and J 5 bases, leaving 9 bases between the germline ends. DNA of the CDR3: TGTGCCAGCAGCTTGGCCGGCCACCATCAGCCCCAGCATTTT. This encodes CASSLAGHHQPQHF.

Notes on this clone: The sample has other DNA sequences that encode this CDR3 too. The chain recombines TRBV28 with TRBJ2-7; maybe TRBD2 (6 bases). Germline V CDR1 and CDR2: MDHEN, SYDVKM. Trimming stripped 3 bases from V and 5 bases from J, with 29 bases between. CDR3 size: 19 residues. CDR3 coding DNA: TGTGCCAGCAGTTTTAGGGTCAGGGTAGGGTACGGGAGATGGAACGAGCAGTACTTC. This codes for CASSFRVRVGYGRWNEQYF.

The rearrangement uses TRBV7-2 and TRBJ1-5, with D unresolved. V lost 1 base and J lost 7, with 11 bases in between. CDR1 is SGHTA, CDR2 FQGNSA, per germline. The CDR3 loop spans 14 amino acids. As DNA, the CDR3 is TGTGCCAGCAGCTTAGAGTGGGTAGGCCAGCCCCAGCATTTT. Residues: CASSLEWVGQPQHF.

This clone has a single count. V gene TRBV29-1 combines with J gene TRBJ2-1; a possible D gene is TRBD1 (6 bases). V was cut by 0 bases and J by 5 bases, with 8 bases left in between. In germline, CDR1 is SQVTM, CDR2 ANQGSEA. The CDR3 length is 13 residues. CDR3 region: CSVEETGDNEQFF. CDR3 DNA sequence: TGCAGCGTTGAAGAGACAGGAGACAATGAGCAGTTCTTC.

The chain carries TRBV2 and TRBJ1-1, with 8 bases that match TRBD1. Trimming removed 5 bases from V and 5 bases from J; junction bases left unmatched: 7. The CDR3 runs 14 residues. Germline CDR1 SNHLY, CDR2 FYNNEI. In nucleotides, the CDR3 is TGTGCCAGCAGTCAGTACAGGGGGGTGACTGAAGCTTTCTTT. Encoded protein: CASSQYRGVTEAFF.

The J gene is TRBJ1-1, the V gene TRBV6-1; D possibly corresponds to TRBD1 (5 bases). CDR3 length equals 14 residues. V gave up 2 bases and J gave up 6 bases, with 13 bases separating them. The germline gives CDR1 MNHNS, CDR2 SASEGT. The CDR3 nucleotides read TGTGCCAGCAGTGAAAGGGGCCCTGGGGCTGAAGCTTTCTTT. Its translation: CASSERGPGAEAFF.